Described below is a single T cell receptor (beta chain) sequence and its context. Germline V CDR1 and CDR2: MGHDK, SYGVNS. The V segment lost 11 bases and the J segment 3 bases; nucleotides outside the gene matches: 0. The CDR3 has 11 residues. The data were taken from a study of blood T cell repertoires in COVID-19. Background on the study: Spain, Italy and the United States supplied samples that represented acute and convalescent COVID-19. The cDNA or gDNA used as material had been derived from T cells, B-cell-depleted T cells, or PBMCs.

In the original workflow: Reference gene primer amplification gave nucleated cell count estimates. This table comes from immunoSEQ multiplex PCR, and its TCRdb copy is limited to in-frame clones, with some not included. V and J calls and clone size follow that table, whereas D and trimming were derived from the DNA. The sample carries over 200,000 clones, around 90% recorded once. This sequence was found in a man aged 25-45 years with acute or convalescent COVID-19. The chain employs TRBV25-1 and TRBJ2-7, with 11 bases that match TRBD1. The material sequenced was peripheral blood. The CDR3 DNA follows: TGTGCCGGGACAGGGGGCTACGAGCAGTACTTC. Its translation: CAGTGGYEQYF.